This entry lists 28 T cell receptor beta chains sequenced from one sample in a study of a mutant IDH1 vaccine in newly diagnosed glioma (dated by TCRdb to the early 2020s). Read against the paper, the sample's time point label means: week 23, last vaccination. Each vaccine dose was 300 ug of a 20-mer mutant IDH1 peptide in Montanide, given subcutaneously with topical imiquimod. These TCRs' antigens remain unknown. Library prep was done by the immunoSEQ multiplex PCR assay. TCRdb provides this immuneACCESS table in a form limited to in-frame rearrangements. Some clones are lacking; in checked studies, under half of them reflect an unresolved V gene, and why the rest are absent is not known. For this sample there are 40,000 or so clones; approximately 84% appear just once. The top ten clonotypes cover 2% to 3% of the sample. Sample: PBMCs, taken from a glioma patient whose treatment included an IDH1 peptide vaccine. The receptors come from a woman younger than 35 with glioma. Some clones in this sample may be carry-over from other donors' samples.

V gene TRBV5-4 combines with J gene TRBJ1-1; TRBD1 is a possible D gene (6 bases). Germline CDR1 is SGHNT and CDR2 is YYREEE (reference sequence). V dropped 2 bases and J dropped 4 bases, with 12 bases sitting between them. The CDR3 is 14 residues long. In DNA form, the CDR3 reads TGTGCCAGCAGCTTTCGAGGGGGGGGCACTGAAGCTTTCTTT. Protein: CASSFRGGGTEAFF. Complete variable domain (other parts from reference TRBV5-4 and TRBJ1-1): ETGVTQSPTHLIKTRGQQVTLRCSSQSGHNTVSWYQQALGQGPQFIFQYYREEENGRGNFPPRFSGLQFPNYSSELNVNALELDDSALYLCASSFRGGGTEAFFGQGTRLTVV.

V usage is TRBV23-1 and J usage is TRBJ2-2; 12 bases match TRBD2. TRBV23-1 falls under the ORF class, with uncertain function. The CDR3 loop spans 15 amino acids. The ends lost 7 bases at V and 5 bases at J; junction bases unmatched: 5. The CDR3, as DNA: TGCGCCAGCACCCTAGCGGGAGGGCAAACCGGGGAGCTGTTTTTT. The encoded protein is CASTLAGGQTGELFF.

The gene calls are TRBV30 and TRBJ2-2; TRBD2 matches 7 bases. The CDR3 contains 17 residues. Trimming cost V 2 bases and J 3 bases; bases outside gene matches: 12. CDR1 GTSNPN and CDR2 SVGIG come from the germline V gene (reference sequence). CDR3 residues: CAWSPSGPLGYTGELFF. CDR3 sequence (DNA): TGTGCCTGGAGTCCTAGCGGCCCCCTGGGGTACACCGGGGAGCTGTTTTTT.

V and J are TRBV29-1 and TRBJ1-2; weak D call: TRBD1 (5 bases). The germline CDR1 and CDR2 sequences are SQVTM and ANQGSEA. V was pared by 7 bases and J by 1 base, with 13 bases between. This CDR3 contains 13 residues. The DNA for the CDR3 is TGCAGCGCCGGGACGGGCCTTAACTATGGCTACACCTTC. Amino acids: CSAGTGLNYGYTF. Together with reference TRBV29-1 and TRBJ1-2, the CDR3 gives the full variable domain: SAVISQKPSRDICQRGTSLTIQCQVDSQVTMMFWYRQQPGQSLTLIATANQGSEATYESGFVIDKFPISRPNLTFSTLTVSNMSPEDSSIYLCSAGTGLNYGYTFGSGTRLTVV.

The CDR3 bases are TGTGCCAGCGCGACGGACAATGAGCAGTTCTTC. Its protein is CASATDNEQFF. The chain is built from TRBV9 and TRBJ2-1, with unresolved D. The CDR3 extends over 11 amino acids. Per germline, CDR1 SGDLS and CDR2 YYNGEE. Trimming stripped 7 bases from V and 5 bases from J, with 7 bases between.

This chain uses TRBV6-7 with TRBJ2-7; 10 nucleotides align to TRBD1. TRBV6-7 is an open reading frame whose function is uncertain. The V segment lost 7 bases and the J segment 12 bases; nucleotides outside the gene matches: 12. The CDR3 consists of 13 residues. CDR3 sequence: CASTWDRGKGRYF. The CDR3 DNA reads as TGTGCCAGCACCTGGGACAGGGGTAAAGGCCGGTACTTC.

J is TRBJ2-4 and V is TRBV30; the match to TRBD2 covers 9 bases. Germline values: CDR1 GTSNPN, CDR2 SVGIG (reference sequence). The CDR3 has 15 amino acids. J was trimmed by 8 bases and V by 3 bases; bases with no gene match: 11. The CDR3 region is CAWRKVAGVGYIQYF. DNA of the CDR3: TGTGCCTGGAGAAAGGTAGCGGGAGTGGGGTACATTCAGTACTTC.

The chain carries TRBV6-4 and TRBJ2-3; 9 bases are shared with TRBD2. The V segment lost 0 bases and the J segment 1 base; nucleotides outside the gene matches: 2. Germline assignment: CDR1 MRHNA and CDR2 SNTAGT. There are 16 residues in the CDR3. The CDR3 DNA reads TGTGCCAGCAGTGACTCGGCTAGCGGGGGCACAGATACGCAGTATTTT. Amino acid sequence: CASSDSASGGTDTQYF.

J is TRBJ2-3 and V is TRBV28, with 7 nucleotides matching TRBD2. Germline assignment: CDR1 MDHEN and CDR2 SYDVKM. V trimming: 2 bases; J trimming: 5 bases; junction bases outside the gene matches: 7. The CDR3 length is 15 residues. CDR3 sequence reads: CASSLGGGLGDTQYF. The CDR3 DNA reads as TGTGCCAGCAGTTTAGGCGGGGGATTGGGAGATACGCAGTATTTT.

This clone was seen once. The J gene is TRBJ2-1, the V gene TRBV4-3; D might be TRBD2 (6 bases). The CDR3 covers 15 residues. Trimming shortened V by 3 bases and J by 0 bases, and 9 bases separated the two germline ends. CDR1 and CDR2 from the germline V gene are LGHNA and YSLEER. The CDR3 here is CASSHGGSSYNEQFF. CDR3 nucleotide sequence: TGCGCCAGCAGCCACGGAGGGAGCTCCTACAATGAGCAGTTCTTC.

V is TRBV27 and J is TRBJ2-7, with D perhaps matching TRBD2 (7 bases). Trimming left V 2 bases short and J 4 bases short, with 12 bases between. The V gene's germline CDR1 is MNHEY and CDR2 SMNVEV (reference sequence). The CDR3 sequence is 14 residues long. In DNA form, the CDR3 reads TGTGCCAGCAGTTTACGGGGGGCAGGATACGAGCAGTACTTC. Protein sequence: CASSLRGAGYEQYF.

The chain is built from TRBV2 and TRBJ1-4; maybe TRBD1 (6 bases). The CDR3 loop spans 14 amino acids. The V end was cut by 5 bases, the J end by 4 bases, with 11 bases between. Germline CDR1 reads SNHLY; CDR2 reads FYNNEI. The CDR3 is CASSTGTLNEKLFF. The CDR3 DNA follows: TGTGCCAGCAGTACAGGGACCCTTAATGAAAAACTGTTTTTT.

The chain combines TRBV6-1 with TRBJ1-2, with D uncertain. The CDR3 totals 12 residues. The germline V gene encodes CDR1 MNHNS and CDR2 SASEGT. Trimming took off 6 bases at V and 12 bases at J, with 17 bases between the two ends. The CDR3 sequence is CASSGGRGRDTF. The CDR3 coding sequence is TGTGCCAGCAGCGGAGGGAGAGGGAGGGACACCTTC.

This clone was seen just once. This rearrangement joins TRBV6-1 to TRBJ1-3; D is unclear. The CDR3 extends over 16 amino acids. The ends were cut back, 3 bases at V and 0 bases at J, with 12 bases in the middle. Germline V gene lookup returns CDR1 MNHNS and CDR2 SASEGT. CDR3 loop: CASSEGRPISGNTIYF. In DNA form, the CDR3 reads TGTGCCAGCAGTGAGGGCAGGCCGATCTCTGGAAACACCATATATTTT.

The chain links TRBV27 to TRBJ2-2; no definite D call. Between the trimmed V and J ends, which lost 4 bases and 6 bases, there was a span of 3 bases. Germline V lookup: CDR1 MNHEY, CDR2 SMNVEV (reference sequence). There are 11 residues in the CDR3. The CDR3 DNA reads as TGTGCCAGCAGTTATCCCGGGGAGCTGTTTTTT. Its protein product is CASSYPGELFF.

This chain connects TRBV9 to TRBJ2-1, with TRBD1 identical over 7 bases. The V and J ends lost 4 bases and 4 bases, in that order; junction bases with no gene match: 8. The CDR3 is 15 amino acids. CDR1 is SGDLS, CDR2 YYNGEE, per germline. In DNA form, the CDR3 reads TGTGCCAGCAGCCCCCGGGACAGTCAGTACAATGAGCAGTTCTTC. Translating gives CASSPRDSQYNEQFF.

The chain combines TRBV5-1 with TRBJ1-4; 8 bases agree with TRBD1. Germline CDR1 and CDR2: SGHRS and YFSETQ. J lost 7 bases, V lost 1 base, and 6 bases had no gene match. The CDR3 spans 15 residues. CDR3 bases: TGCGCCAGCAGCTTGTCCCAGGGGGCGAGTGAAAAACTGTTTTTT. It yields the protein CASSLSQGASEKLFF.

This clone was recorded a few times. This chain joins TRBV29-1 and TRBJ1-5; the D gene is possibly TRBD1 (5 bases). Germline CDR1 SQVTM, CDR2 ANQGSEA. Trimming shortened V by 3 bases and J by 9 bases, and 15 bases separated the two germline ends. CDR3 length: 13 residues. Written as DNA, the CDR3 is TGCAGCGTTGAGGTGACAGTCTTGGGGCCCCAGCATTTT. Protein: CSVEVTVLGPQHF.

This clone was observed a few times. V and J are TRBV9 and TRBJ1-5; D is unresolved. V was shortened by 2 bases and J by 0 bases, with 9 bases between the two germline ends. The CDR3 has 15 amino acids. Looked up from germline, CDR1 is SGDLS and CDR2 is YYNGEE. CDR3 amino acids: CASSVHSDSNQPQHF. In DNA, the CDR3 is TGTGCCAGCAGCGTTCACAGTGATAGCAATCAGCCCCAGCATTTT.

This chain connects TRBV4-1 to TRBJ1-3; no firm D call. Germline V gene data show CDR1 as MGHRA and CDR2 as YSYEKL. This CDR3 comprises 15 residues. The V end lost 4 bases, the J end lost 0 bases, and 10 bases lay between the germline ends. CDR3 bases: TGCGCCAGCAGCCTTCTAGTCAGCTCTGGAAACACCATATATTTT. Its protein product is CASSLLVSSGNTIYF.

This chain links TRBV7-9 with TRBJ1-1; the match to TRBD1 covers 9 bases. V was pared by 5 bases and J by 0 bases, with 7 bases of the junction left unmatched. CDR1 is SEHNR, CDR2 FQNEAQ, per germline (reference sequence). The CDR3 consists of 16 residues. The CDR3 loop reads CASSPDRGNLNTEAFF. CDR3 DNA sequence: TGTGCCAGCAGCCCAGACAGGGGGAACCTGAACACTGAAGCTTTCTTT.

The chain couples TRBV29-1 to TRBJ2-1; D is unclear. The V and J ends lost 4 bases and 8 bases respectively, with 15 bases between them. The CDR3 extends over 13 amino acids. Germline CDR1 is SQVTM and CDR2 is ANQGSEA. The CDR3 nucleotides read TGCAGCGTTGCGACGGCCGCAGTGGATGAGCAGTTCTTC. The encoded protein is CSVATAAVDEQFF.

This clone was seen a single time. The rearrangement links TRBV6-5 to TRBJ1-2; 7 nucleotides agree with TRBD1. The CDR3 length is 16 residues. The V gene's germline CDR1 is MNHEY and CDR2 SVGAGI. The junction had 12 bases not matched to a gene; V was cut back by 0 bases and J by 8 bases. The CDR3 protein is CASSYSSRRIGGGYTF. The CDR3 region has the DNA TGTGCCAGCAGTTACTCCTCCCGAAGAATAGGGGGCGGCTACACCTTC.

The chain joins TRBV5-1 to TRBJ2-5; possible D gene TRBD2, 7 bases. The CDR3 has 14 residues. Germline CDR1 SGHRS, CDR2 YFSETQ. V dropped 4 bases and J dropped 4 bases, with 14 bases sitting between them. The CDR3 DNA reads as TGCGCCAGCAGCCCCCCCGGGGGGCGAGAGACCCAGTACTTC. It is translated as CASSPPGGRETQYF.

The genes are TRBV5-4 and TRBJ2-1; 7 bases map to TRBD2. The CDR3 contains 14 residues. Losses at the gene ends were 0 bases for V and 9 bases for J; bases not matched to a gene: 6. In germline, CDR1 is SGHNT, CDR2 YYREEE (reference sequence). The CDR3: CASSLGLARVEQFF. CDR3 bases: TGTGCCAGCAGCTTGGGACTAGCTAGGGTTGAGCAGTTCTTC.

V and J are TRBV19 and TRBJ1-5; 8 positions match TRBD1. J gave up 4 bases and V 7 bases, and 12 bases lay outside the gene matches. The CDR3 covers 16 residues. Per the germline V gene, CDR1 is LNHDA and CDR2 is SQIVND (reference sequence). The CDR3 nucleotides read TGTGCCAGTATTGGACAGGGCGTGAGTCTGAATCAGCCCCAGCATTTT. It translates to CASIGQGVSLNQPQHF.

This clone occurred a few times. Its ends do not fully match the called genes, so a read error is possible. The J gene is TRBJ1-1, the V gene TRBV6-1; D perhaps matches TRBD1 (6 bases). Germline CDR1 reads MNHNS; CDR2 reads SASEGT. This CDR3 is 11 amino acids long. The CDR3 DNA follows: TGTGCCAGCAGTGAAGAGGCAGGGGAACTCTTT. Protein sequence: CASSEEAGELF.

V is TRBV14 and J is TRBJ1-1; TRBD1 might be the D (5 bases). The germline V gene has CDR1 SGHDN and CDR2 FVKESK. Trimming stripped 0 bases from V and 6 bases from J, with 14 bases between. The CDR3 length is 15 residues. CDR3 in amino acids: CASSQDPGGYAEAFF. The DNA for the CDR3 is TGTGCCAGCAGCCAAGATCCGGGGGGGTACGCTGAAGCTTTCTTT.